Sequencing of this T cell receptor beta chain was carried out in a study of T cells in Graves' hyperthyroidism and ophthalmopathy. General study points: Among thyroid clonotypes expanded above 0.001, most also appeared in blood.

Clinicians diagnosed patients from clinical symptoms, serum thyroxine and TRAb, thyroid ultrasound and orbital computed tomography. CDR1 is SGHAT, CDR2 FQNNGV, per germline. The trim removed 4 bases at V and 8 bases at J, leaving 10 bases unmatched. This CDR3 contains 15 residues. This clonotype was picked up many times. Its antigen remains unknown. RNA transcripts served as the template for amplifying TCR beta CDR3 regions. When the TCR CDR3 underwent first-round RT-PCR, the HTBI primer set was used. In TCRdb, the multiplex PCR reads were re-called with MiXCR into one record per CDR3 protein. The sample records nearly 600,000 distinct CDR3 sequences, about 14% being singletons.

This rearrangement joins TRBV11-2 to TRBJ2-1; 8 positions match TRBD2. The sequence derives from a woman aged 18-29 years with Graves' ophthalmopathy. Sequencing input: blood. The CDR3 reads CASSSIAGSIYEQFF. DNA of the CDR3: TGTGCCAGCAGCTCTATAGCGGGAAGTATTTATGAGCAGTTCTTC.